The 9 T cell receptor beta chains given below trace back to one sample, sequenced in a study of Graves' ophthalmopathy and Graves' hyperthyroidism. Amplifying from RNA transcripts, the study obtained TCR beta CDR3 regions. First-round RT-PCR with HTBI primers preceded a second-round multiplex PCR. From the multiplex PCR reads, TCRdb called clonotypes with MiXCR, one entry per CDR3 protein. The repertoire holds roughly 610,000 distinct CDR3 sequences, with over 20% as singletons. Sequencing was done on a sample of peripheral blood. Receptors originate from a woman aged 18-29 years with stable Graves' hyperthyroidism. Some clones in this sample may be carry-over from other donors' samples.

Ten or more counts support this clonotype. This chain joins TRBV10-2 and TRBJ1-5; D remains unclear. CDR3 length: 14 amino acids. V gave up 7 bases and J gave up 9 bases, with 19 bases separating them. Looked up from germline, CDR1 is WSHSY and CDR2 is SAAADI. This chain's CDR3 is CASTRLGSERPQHF. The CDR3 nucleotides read TGCGCCAGCACACGACTGGGTTCGGAAAGGCCCCAGCATTTT.

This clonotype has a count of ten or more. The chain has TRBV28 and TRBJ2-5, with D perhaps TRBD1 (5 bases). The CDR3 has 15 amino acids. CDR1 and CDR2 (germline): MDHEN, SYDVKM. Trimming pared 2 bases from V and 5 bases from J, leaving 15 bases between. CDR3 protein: CASSLPAGLGETQYF. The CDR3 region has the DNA TGTGCCAGCAGTTTACCGGCAGGGCTAGGTGAGACCCAGTACTTC. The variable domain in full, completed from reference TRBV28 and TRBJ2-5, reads DVKVTQSSRYLVKRTGEKVFLECVQDMDHENMFWYRQDPGLGLRLIYFSYDVKMKEKGDIPEGYSVSREKKERFSLILESASTNQTSMYLCASSLPAGLGETQYFGPGTRLLVL.

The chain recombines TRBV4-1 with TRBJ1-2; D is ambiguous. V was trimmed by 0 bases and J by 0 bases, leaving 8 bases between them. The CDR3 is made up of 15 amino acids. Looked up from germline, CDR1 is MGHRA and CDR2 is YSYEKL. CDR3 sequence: CASSQDREANYGYTF. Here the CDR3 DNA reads TGCGCCAGCAGCCAAGATCGAGAGGCTAACTATGGCTACACCTTC.

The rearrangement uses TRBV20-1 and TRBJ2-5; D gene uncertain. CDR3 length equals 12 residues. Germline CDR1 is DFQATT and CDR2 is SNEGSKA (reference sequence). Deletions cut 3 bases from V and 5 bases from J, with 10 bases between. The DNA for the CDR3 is TGCAGTGCTAGCCGTGGCCGGGAGACCCAGTACTTC. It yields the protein CSASRGRETQYF.

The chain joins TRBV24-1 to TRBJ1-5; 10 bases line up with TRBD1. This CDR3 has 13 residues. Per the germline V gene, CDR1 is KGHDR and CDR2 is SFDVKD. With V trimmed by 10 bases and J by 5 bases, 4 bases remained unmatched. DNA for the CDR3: TGTGCCACTTCCGGGACAGGGGATCAGCCCCAGCATTTT. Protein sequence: CATSGTGDQPQHF.

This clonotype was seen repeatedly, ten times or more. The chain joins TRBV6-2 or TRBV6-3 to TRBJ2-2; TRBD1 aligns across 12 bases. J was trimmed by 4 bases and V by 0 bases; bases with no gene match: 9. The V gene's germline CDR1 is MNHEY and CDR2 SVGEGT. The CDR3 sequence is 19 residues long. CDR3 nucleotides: TGTGCCAGCAGTTACTCACGGGACAGGGGGCGAGTTGGCACCGGGGAGCTGTTTTTT. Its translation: CASSYSRDRGRVGTGELFF.

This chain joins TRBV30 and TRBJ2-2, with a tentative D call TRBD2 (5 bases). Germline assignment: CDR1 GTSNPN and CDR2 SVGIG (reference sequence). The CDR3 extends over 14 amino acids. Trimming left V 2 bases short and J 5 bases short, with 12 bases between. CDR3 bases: TGTGCCTGGAGTCTAGGACTGTATACCGGGGAGCTGTTTTTT. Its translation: CAWSLGLYTGELFF.

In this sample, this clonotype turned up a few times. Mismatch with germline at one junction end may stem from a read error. The CDR3 loop reads CASSPAAGGIKYF. The CDR3 nucleotides are TGTGCCAGCAGCCCCGCGGCGGGAGGCATTAAGTACTTC. This sequence joins TRBV3-1 and TRBJ2-4; 8 positions agree with TRBD2. The CDR3 runs to 13 residues. Germline CDR1 reads LGHDT; CDR2 reads YNNKEL (reference sequence).

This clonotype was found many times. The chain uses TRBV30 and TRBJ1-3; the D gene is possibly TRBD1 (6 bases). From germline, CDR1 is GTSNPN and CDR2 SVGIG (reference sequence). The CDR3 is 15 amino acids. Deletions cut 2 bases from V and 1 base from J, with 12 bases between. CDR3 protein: CAWSTTGISGNTIYF. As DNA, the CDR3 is TGTGCCTGGAGTACGACAGGAATATCTGGAAACACCATATATTTT. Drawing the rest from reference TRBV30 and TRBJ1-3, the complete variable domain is SQTIHQWPATLVQPVGSPLSLECTVEGTSNPNLYWYRQAAGRGLQLLFYSVGIGQISSEVPQNLSASRPQDRQFILSSKKLLLSDSGFYLCAWSTTGISGNTIYFGEGSWLTVV.